One T cell receptor beta chain is described in this entry. Its antigen specificity is not known. The record has no base qualities; no much larger clone is one base away. Receptor libraries were prepared by the immunoSEQ multiplex PCR assay. Here the immuneACCESS table is served through TCRdb, limited to in-frame sequences with V and J called. Missing clones are a known gap in these copies; in checked studies unresolved V genes cover under half, and the rest lacks a known reason. Within this sample are more than 90,000 clones, with approximately 77% of them counted one time only. The top ten clones comprise 3% to 4% of the sample. This entry comes from a study of radiotherapy plus CTLA-4 blockade in lung cancer (dated by TCRdb to 2017 to 2018). Describing the broader study: Objective responses occurred in 18% of enrolled patients, and approximately 34% achieved disease control. On the study overall, not on this receptor specifically: Early dynamic changes in blood T cell clones, together with increased serum interferon-beta after radiation, were reported as the strongest predictors of response. TCR clones derived from tumors expanded in peripheral blood after treatment with radiotherapy and ipilimumab.

Focal radiation therapy combined with CTLA-4 blockade (ipilimumab) was tested in patients with chemo-refractory metastatic non-small-cell lung cancer. The sequences come from peripheral blood, collected from a patient treated with radiotherapy plus ipilimumab. The sequence was collected from a human donor with non-small cell lung cancer that progressed on radiotherapy plus ipilimumab. Some clones in this sample may be carry-over from other donors' samples.

The bases are TGTGCCAGCAGTGAAGCTGGAATTACCACAGATACGCAGTATTTT. Its amino acids are CASSEAGITTDTQYF. The rearrangement joined TRBV6-1 to TRBJ2-3; the D gene assignment is ambiguous. V loses 0 bases of germline sequence and J loses 2 bases, and the interval between the two ends is 9 bases. Based on the germline V gene, the CDR1 and CDR2 sequences are MNHNS and SASEGT. Including the terminal cysteine and phenylalanine, the CDR3 comprises 15 residues. Only CDR3 DNA is held: 45 bases, read in frame from base 1.